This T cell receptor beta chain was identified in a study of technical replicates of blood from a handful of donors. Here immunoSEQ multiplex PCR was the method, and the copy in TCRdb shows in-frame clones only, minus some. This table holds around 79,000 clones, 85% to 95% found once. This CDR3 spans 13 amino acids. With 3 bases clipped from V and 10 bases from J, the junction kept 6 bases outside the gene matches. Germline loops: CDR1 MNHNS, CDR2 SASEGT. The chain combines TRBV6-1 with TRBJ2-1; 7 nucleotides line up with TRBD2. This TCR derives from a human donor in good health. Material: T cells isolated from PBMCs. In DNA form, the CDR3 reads TGTGCCAGCAGTGACTGGGGAGCGGGGGAGCAGTTCTTC. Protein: CASSDWGAGEQFF.